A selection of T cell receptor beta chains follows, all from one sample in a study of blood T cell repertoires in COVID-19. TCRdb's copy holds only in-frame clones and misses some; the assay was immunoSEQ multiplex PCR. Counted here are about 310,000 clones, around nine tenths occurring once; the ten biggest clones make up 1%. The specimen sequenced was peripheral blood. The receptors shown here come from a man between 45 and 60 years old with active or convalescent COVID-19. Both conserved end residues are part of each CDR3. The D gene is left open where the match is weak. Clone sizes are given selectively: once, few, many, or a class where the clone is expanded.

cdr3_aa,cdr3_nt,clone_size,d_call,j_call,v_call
CASKMGGTGTGELFF,TGTGCCAGCAAAATGGGTGGTACGGGAACCGGGGAGCTGTTTTTT,-,-,TRBJ2-2,TRBV27
CASSLNGELNTIYF,TGTGCCAGCAGCTTAAACGGGGAATTAAACACCATATATTTT,-,-,TRBJ1-3,TRBV11-2
CASRGGRVGSEQYF,TGTGCCAGCAGGGGTGGGAGGGTAGGAAGCGAGCAGTACTTC,-,TRBD2,TRBJ2-7,TRBV2
CAWSVAGGYNEQFF,TGTGCCTGGAGTGTGGCAGGGGGTTACAATGAGCAGTTCTTC,-,TRBD1,TRBJ2-1,TRBV30
CASSLNSGGNSDTQYF,TGTGCCAGCAGCTTAAACAGCGGGGGAAACTCAGATACGCAGTATTTT,-,TRBD2,TRBJ2-3,TRBV7-2
CASSLDLAGGPDTQYF,TGTGCCAGCAGCTTAGATTTGGCGGGGGGGCCTGATACGCAGTATTTT,-,TRBD2,TRBJ2-3,TRBV7-9
CASSPGPGGEQFF,TGCGCCAGCAGCCCGGGACCGGGAGGTGAGCAGTTCTTC,-,TRBD2,TRBJ2-1,TRBV5-1
CASSLGGYSVVIEQFF,TGTGCCAGCAGCTTAGGAGGCTATAGCGTAGTAATCGAGCAGTTCTTC,-,-,TRBJ2-1,TRBV7-6
CASSRAAGGGQETQYF,TGTGCCAGCAGCCGTGCGGCGGGGGGCGGCCAAGAGACCCAGTACTTC,-,TRBD2,TRBJ2-5,TRBV7-2
CASREEGANYGYTF,TGTGCCAGCAGGGAGGAGGGAGCTAACTATGGCTACACCTTC,-,-,TRBJ1-2,TRBV5-6
CASSLAGAGNEQFF,TGTGCCAGCAGTTTGGCGGGAGCGGGGAATGAGCAGTTCTTC,-,TRBD2,TRBJ2-1,TRBV27
CASSRQGGETQYF,TGTGCCAGCAGCCGGCAGGGTGGAGAGACCCAGTACTTC,-,-,TRBJ2-5,TRBV7-9
CASSSNTGEQYF,TGTGCCAGCAGTTCCAACACAGGCGAGCAGTACTTC,-,-,TRBJ2-7,TRBV6-5
CASKWTSGGAGNTQYF,TGTGCCAGCAAATGGACTAGCGGGGGGGCCGGGAATACGCAGTATTTT,once,TRBD2,TRBJ2-3,TRBV7-2
CASSRTAGLETQYF,TGCGCCAGCAGCCGGACAGCTGGGTTGGAGACCCAGTACTTC,-,-,TRBJ2-5,TRBV5-1
CASSPVGRGVTDTQYF,TGTGCCAGCAGCCCCGTGGGGCGGGGAGTCACAGATACGCAGTATTTT,-,-,TRBJ2-3,TRBV7-8
CASSSLKRDVYEQYF,TGTGCCAGCAGTTCCCTAAAGCGGGATGTCTACGAGCAGTACTTC,-,TRBD2,TRBJ2-7,TRBV28
CASSPIGQRNTEAFF,TGTGCCAGCTCACCAATAGGACAGAGGAACACTGAAGCTTTCTTT,-,-,TRBJ1-1,TRBV18
CASSLYRTSMYEQYF,TGTGCCAGCAGCTTATATAGGACTAGCATGTACGAGCAGTACTTC,few,TRBD2,TRBJ2-7,TRBV11-2
CASSTGLAGVEQYF,TGTGCCAGCAGCACAGGACTAGCGGGAGTCGAGCAGTACTTC,-,TRBD2,TRBJ2-7,TRBV9
CASSIGFLSGANVLTF,TGTGCCAGTAGTATCGGGTTCCTCTCTGGGGCCAACGTCCTGACTTTC,-,-,TRBJ2-6,TRBV19
CASSHDRSSYNEQFF,TGCGCCAGCAGCCACGACAGGAGCTCCTACAATGAGCAGTTCTTC,-,-,TRBJ2-1,TRBV4-3
CASSLAVGLAGGQDTQYF,TGTGCCAGCAGCTTAGCGGTCGGGCTAGCGGGGGGGCAAGATACGCAGTATTTT,-,TRBD2,TRBJ2-3,TRBV11-2
CASSLVPGGLNTEAFF,TGTGCCAGCAGCTTAGTTCCAGGGGGCTTGAACACTGAAGCTTTCTTT,-,TRBD1,TRBJ1-1,TRBV7-2
CASSEQQETQYF,TGCGCCAGCAGCGAACAGCAAGAGACCCAGTACTTC,-,-,TRBJ2-5,TRBV5-1
CASSRRPGTVNNQPQHF,TGTGCCAGCAGCCGCCGGCCCGGGACAGTGAACAATCAGCCCCAGCATTTT,few,TRBD1,TRBJ1-5,TRBV6-2/TRBV6-3
CASSLIASAQYF,TGTGCCAGCAGTTTAATCGCTAGTGCCCAGTACTTC,-,-,TRBJ2-7,TRBV28
CASSSVAGGPTDTQYF,TGTGCCAGCAGTTCCGTAGCGGGAGGGCCCACCGATACGCAGTATTTT,-,TRBD2,TRBJ2-3,TRBV6-5
CAWSVWGSSSEKLFF,TGTGCCTGGAGTGTATGGGGCAGTAGCAGTGAAAAACTGTTTTTT,-,-,TRBJ1-4,TRBV30
CASSVTRTTEQFF,TGTGCCAGCAGTGTGACTAGGACGACTGAGCAGTTCTTC,-,-,TRBJ2-1,TRBV2
CASSFRRGQGSEKLFF,TGTGCCAGCAGTTTTCGTAGGGGACAGGGTAGTGAAAAACTGTTTTTT,-,TRBD1,TRBJ1-4,TRBV27
CASNPESSNEKLFF,TGTGCCAGCAATCCGGAGAGCTCTAATGAAAAACTGTTTTTT,few,-,TRBJ1-4,TRBV28
CASSLFGQGARGYTF,TGTGCCAGCAGTTTATTCGGCCAGGGGGCACGAGGCTACACCTTC,-,TRBD1,TRBJ1-2,TRBV28
CATSGSQNNYGYTF,TGTGCCACCAGTGGGTCTCAGAATAACTATGGCTACACCTTC,-,-,TRBJ1-2,TRBV24-1
CASSLGQGYKAFF,TGTGCCAGCAGTTTAGGCCAGGGATATAAAGCTTTCTTT,-,-,TRBJ1-1,TRBV12-3/TRBV12-4
CASSLGTGGGQPQHF,TGCGCCAGCAGCTTGGGGACAGGGGGAGGTCAGCCCCAGCATTTT,few,TRBD1,TRBJ1-5,TRBV5-1
CASSSITGEQYF,TGTGCCAGCAGTTCCATTACAGGCGAGCAGTACTTC,-,-,TRBJ2-7,TRBV6-5
CASSYTENYGYTF,TGTGCCAGCAGTTACACAGAGAACTATGGCTACACCTTC,-,-,TRBJ1-2,TRBV6-2/TRBV6-3
CAWSKRGQPFQPQHF,TGTGCCTGGAGTAAACGGGGACAGCCTTTTCAGCCCCAGCATTTT,-,TRBD1,TRBJ1-5,TRBV30
CARSLGASNEKLFF,TGTGCCAGAAGCTTAGGAGCGTCTAATGAAAAACTGTTTTTT,-,-,TRBJ1-4,TRBV5-3
CASSDRDDIQYF,TGTGCCAGCAGTGACAGGGATGACATTCAGTACTTC,-,-,TRBJ2-4,TRBV2
CASSSEKSTEAFF,TGTGCCAGCAGCTCTGAGAAGAGCACTGAAGCTTTCTTT,-,-,TRBJ1-1,TRBV2
CASSPGSRAPSETQYF,TGCGCCAGCAGCCCGGGCTCGCGGGCCCCTTCAGAGACCCAGTACTTC,-,-,TRBJ2-5,TRBV5-1
CASSLKGGGNYGYTF,TGTGCCAGCAGTTTAAAAGGGGGGGGCAACTATGGCTACACCTTC,-,-,TRBJ1-2,TRBV28
CASSRGTGQGYNEQFF,TGCGCCAGCAGCCGAGGAACGGGACAGGGATACAATGAGCAGTTCTTC,-,TRBD1,TRBJ2-1,TRBV5-1
CASSGQMNTEAFF,TGTGCCAGCAGTGGACAGATGAACACTGAAGCTTTCTTT,-,-,TRBJ1-1,TRBV2
CASGGRQGVEKLFF,TGTGCCAGTGGGGGTCGACAGGGGGTGGAAAAACTGTTTTTT,-,TRBD1,TRBJ1-4,TRBV28
CSASNRASGNTIYF,TGCAGTGCTAGTAACAGAGCCTCTGGAAACACCATATATTTT,many,-,TRBJ1-3,TRBV20-1
CASSLQEGINQPQHF,TGTGCCAGCAGCTTACAGGAGGGGATCAATCAGCCCCAGCATTTT,-,-,TRBJ1-5,TRBV7-2
CASSETENTEAFF,TGCGCCAGCAGTGAGACAGAGAACACTGAAGCTTTCTTT,-,-,TRBJ1-1,TRBV10-1
CASSFHQQETQYF,TGTGCCAGCAGTTTCCACCAGCAAGAGACCCAGTACTTC,-,-,TRBJ2-5,TRBV12-3/TRBV12-4
CASSFPDREQFF,TGTGCCAGCAGCTTCCCCGACAGGGAGCAGTTCTTC,-,-,TRBJ2-1,TRBV7-8
CASSRQDYNSPLHF,TGTGCCAGCAGCAGACAGGATTATAATTCACCCCTCCACTTT,-,-,TRBJ1-6,TRBV6-5
CASSRRQASNQPQHF,TGTGCCAGCAGCCGAAGACAGGCTAGCAATCAGCCCCAGCATTTT,-,-,TRBJ1-5,TRBV6-5
CASSQDAGGYTF,TGTGCCAGCAGCCAAGATGCGGGCGGCTACACCTTC,-,-,TRBJ1-2,TRBV3-1/TRBV3-2
CASSHGTSGIGYTF,TGCGCCAGCAGCCACGGCACTTCGGGGATTGGCTACACCTTC,-,-,TRBJ1-2,TRBV4-1
CASSDETGFGDF,TGTGCCAGCAGTGACGAAACAGGGTTCGGGGACTTC,-,-,TRBJ2-7,TRBV6-1